The 29 T cell receptor beta chains below come from one sample, sequenced in a study of neoadjuvant nivolumab and ipilimumab in lung cancer (dated by TCRdb to about 2020). The library was prepared using the immunoSEQ multiplex PCR assay. TCRdb provides this immuneACCESS table in a form limited to in-frame rearrangements. Some clones are lacking; in checked studies, under half of them reflect an unresolved V gene, and why the rest are absent is not known. This sample comprises about 33,000 clones, approximately 92% of them detected only once. The top ten constitute 2% to 2.5% of the sample. According to the study, the label for this sample's time point signals: at surgical resection after neoadjuvant nivolumab +/- ipilimumab. Sample: peripheral blood, taken after neoadjuvant nivolumab, alone or with ipilimumab, at or shortly before surgery. The receptor source for this set is an adult with non-small cell lung cancer.

This sequence joins TRBV28 and TRBJ2-1, with D perhaps assigned TRBD1 or TRBD2 (5 bases each). The germline CDR1 and CDR2 sequences are MDHEN and SYDVKM. The CDR3 loop spans 11 amino acids. V lost 10 bases, J lost 16 bases, and 20 bases lay in between. The CDR3 nucleotides read TGTGCCACTCGGGACGGCCGGGTAGACTTCTTC. Translated, it gives CATRDGRVDFF.

The chain recombines TRBV19 with TRBJ1-1; D is possibly TRBD1 (5 bases). The CDR3 runs to 14 residues. From germline, CDR1 is LNHDA and CDR2 SQIVND (reference sequence). Trimming cost V 1 base and J 1 base, with 7 bases left between them. This CDR3 is CASSIATENTEAFF. CDR3 in DNA: TGTGCCAGTAGTATAGCGACAGAGAACACTGAAGCTTTCTTT.

The chain combines TRBV5-5 with TRBJ2-5, with D maybe TRBD2 (6 bases). The CDR3 has 14 residues. The V and J ends lost 3 bases and 5 bases respectively, with 14 bases between them. Per germline, CDR1 SGHKS and CDR2 YYEKEE (reference sequence). CDR3 region: CASSYQTRSETQYF. The CDR3 bases are TGTGCCAGCAGCTATCAGACTAGATCGGAGACCCAGTACTTC.

The chain uses TRBV11-3 and TRBJ2-2; tentative D call: TRBD1 (6 bases). Germline CDR1 reads SGHNT; CDR2 reads YENEEA. CDR3 length equals 14 residues. The V end was cut by 5 bases, the J end by 5 bases, with 12 bases between. CDR3 protein: CASSLSQGTGELFF. For the CDR3, the DNA is TGTGCCAGCAGCCTATCCCAGGGGACCGGGGAGCTGTTTTTT.

This chain connects TRBV6-5 to TRBJ2-1; D not certain. Per germline, CDR1 MNHEY and CDR2 SVGAGI. The V and J ends lost 0 bases and 3 bases respectively, with 3 bases between them. This CDR3 contains 13 residues. Here the CDR3 reads CASSYSSYNEQFF. CDR3 nucleotides: TGTGCCAGCAGTTACTCTAGCTACAATGAGCAGTTCTTC.

The rearrangement links TRBV6-1 to TRBJ1-1; D unresolved. V gave up 2 bases and J gave up 10 bases, with 14 bases separating them. CDR1 and CDR2 from the germline V gene are MNHNS and SASEGT. This CDR3 spans 13 amino acids. The CDR3 DNA follows: TGTGCCAGCAGTGAATCGCAGCAGACGAGAGCTTTCTTT. It encodes CASSESQQTRAFF.

This clone was observed a handful of times. The chain links TRBV7-6 to TRBJ2-3, with D perhaps TRBD1 (6 bases). The germline gives CDR1 SGHVS, CDR2 FNYEAQ. V lost 4 bases to trimming and J lost 0 bases, with 20 bases between them. The CDR3 loop spans 18 amino acids. CDR3 sequence: CASSSTATGHISTDTQYF. DNA of the CDR3: TGTGCCAGCAGCTCGACGGCTACGGGACATATAAGCACAGATACGCAGTATTTT. The variable domain in full, completed from reference TRBV7-6 and TRBJ2-3, reads GAGVSQSPRYKVTKRGQDVALRCDPISGHVSLYWYRQALGQGPEFLTYFNYEAQQDKSGLPNDRFSAERPEGSISTLTIQRTEQRDSAMYRCASSSTATGHISTDTQYFGPGTRLTVL.

On this clone: An end of the junction differs from the germline gene, which may be a read error. The chain combines TRBV7-8 with TRBJ1-1; D may be TRBD1 (6 bases). CDR1 SGHVS and CDR2 FQNEAQ come from the germline V gene. The CDR3 has 13 amino acids. As DNA, the CDR3 is TGTGCCAGCAGCCTCGGGGGGGACACTGAAGCTTTTTTT. As protein: CASSLGGDTEAFF.

The V gene is TRBV5-6, the J gene TRBJ2-7; perhaps TRBD1 as D (6 bases). CDR3 length: 13 residues. In germline, CDR1 is SGHDT, CDR2 YYEEEE. The ends were cut back, 4 bases at V and 2 bases at J, with 10 bases in the middle. CDR3 in amino acids: CASSVDRAYEQYF. The CDR3, as DNA: TGTGCCAGCAGCGTGGACAGAGCCTACGAGCAGTACTTC.

The gene calls are TRBV10-3 and TRBJ2-5; either TRBD1 or TRBD2 may fit D (6 bases each). This CDR3 is 14 amino acids long. V lost 3 bases and J 1 base, leaving 9 bases between the germline ends. The germline V gene encodes CDR1 ENHRY and CDR2 SYGVKD. This chain's CDR3 is CAISDPGAQETQYF. CDR3 DNA sequence: TGTGCCATCAGTGATCCGGGGGCCCAAGAGACCCAGTACTTC.

This rearrangement joins TRBV6-6 to TRBJ1-1; D is unresolved. Trimming cost V 2 bases and J 3 bases, with 13 bases left between them. Germline loops: CDR1 MNHNY, CDR2 SVGAGI (reference sequence). The CDR3 extends over 15 amino acids. The CDR3 sequence: CASSYGGIRDTEAFF. The CDR3 DNA reads as TGTGCCAGCAGTTACGGTGGCATAAGGGACACTGAAGCTTTCTTT.

This clone appeared once. The chain is built from TRBV18 and TRBJ1-1, with D hard to call. The germline gives CDR1 KGHSH, CDR2 LQKENI. The CDR3 sequence is 12 residues long. V shed 3 bases and J shed 8 bases, with 10 bases lying between them. CDR3 nucleotides: TGTGCCAGCTCACCGATTGGCGGGGAAGCTTTCTTT. This gives the protein CASSPIGGEAFF.

V usage is TRBV9 and J usage is TRBJ2-3; 8 bases map to TRBD2. The CDR3 runs to 16 residues. V was pared by 3 bases and J by 3 bases, with 9 bases of the junction left unmatched. Germline V gene data show CDR1 as SGDLS and CDR2 as YYNGEE. CDR3 nucleotides: TGTGCCAGCAGCGGAGGAGCGGGAGATATGACAGATACGCAGTATTTT. It is translated as CASSGGAGDMTDTQYF.

J is TRBJ2-2 and V is TRBV10-2; D gene unclear. This CDR3 is 15 amino acids long. V dropped 0 bases and J dropped 1 base, with 6 bases sitting between them. Germline loops: CDR1 WSHSY, CDR2 SAAADI. CDR3 amino acids: CASSESNRNTGELFF. For the CDR3, the DNA is TGCGCCAGCAGTGAGTCAAACAGGAACACCGGGGAGCTGTTTTTT.

This rearrangement joins TRBV5-1 to TRBJ2-1; 7 bases fit TRBD2. The trim removed 2 bases at V and 4 bases at J, leaving 0 bases unmatched. The CDR3 has 13 amino acids. CDR1 SGHRS and CDR2 YFSETQ come from the germline V gene. CDR3 residues: CASSFSGYNEQFF. The CDR3 DNA follows: TGCGCCAGCAGCTTTAGCGGGTACAATGAGCAGTTCTTC.

This clone was observed a single time. This chain uses TRBV2 with TRBJ2-2; TRBD1 agrees at 7 bases. Germline V gene sequence: CDR1 SNHLY, CDR2 FYNNEI. The CDR3 runs 15 residues. V dropped 8 bases and J dropped 6; count of bases not matched to a gene: 12. The CDR3 region is CASYGTGVRAGELFF. CDR3 sequence (DNA): TGTGCCAGCTACGGCACAGGGGTTAGAGCCGGGGAGCTGTTTTTT.

The CDR3: CASSLSGTLRSGNTIYF. DNA of the CDR3: TGCGCCAGCAGCTTGAGCGGGACACTCCGTTCTGGAAACACCATATATTTT. The J gene is TRBJ1-3, the V gene TRBV5-1, with D possibly TRBD1 on 6 matching bases. CDR3 size: 17 residues. CDR1 and CDR2 (germline): SGHRS, YFSETQ. V lost 1 base to trimming and J lost 1 base, with 15 bases between them.

The rearrangement uses TRBV28 and TRBJ2-7, with D possibly being TRBD1 (6 bases). Germline-derived CDR1 and CDR2 are MDHEN and SYDVKM. The CDR3 has 11 amino acids. Trimming cost V 6 bases and J 6 bases, with 9 bases left between them. The CDR3 DNA reads TGTGCCAGCAGCGGACAGTTCGAGCAGTACTTC. This translates into CASSGQFEQYF.

CDR3 region: CASNIRESFGTDTQYF. CDR3 in DNA: TGTGCCAGCAACATAAGGGAATCCTTCGGCACAGATACGCAGTATTTT. This chain connects TRBV7-9 to TRBJ2-3; D unresolved. Germline CDR1 is SEHNR and CDR2 is FQNEAQ (reference sequence). V was shortened by 7 bases and J by 1 base, with 18 bases between the two germline ends. This CDR3 has 16 amino acids.

The rearrangement uses TRBV5-5 and TRBJ2-1; D call uncertain. Germline V gene sequence: CDR1 SGHKS, CDR2 YYEKEE (reference sequence). V was clipped by 0 bases and J by 2 bases, with 12 bases between them. This CDR3 region has 16 residues. In DNA form, the CDR3 reads TGTGCCAGCAGCTTGGCCGCTGACTCGGCCTACAATGAGCAGTTCTTC. This encodes CASSLAADSAYNEQFF.

The chain has TRBV19 and TRBJ2-7; 8 bases map to TRBD2. J lost 5 bases, V lost 6 bases, and 6 bases had no gene match. Germline CDR1 is LNHDA and CDR2 is SQIVND (reference sequence). CDR3 length equals 13 residues. CDR3 in DNA: TGTGCCAGTAGCCCGGGACTAGAGAACGAGCAGTACTTC. Protein product: CASSPGLENEQYF.

Here the CDR3 reads CASSLAAFDYEQYF. Here the CDR3 DNA reads TGTGCCAGCAGCTTAGCTGCTTTTGACTACGAGCAGTACTTC. J is TRBJ2-7 and V is TRBV7-9; D remains unclear. This CDR3 has 14 residues. Germline loops: CDR1 SEHNR, CDR2 FQNEAQ (reference sequence). Trimming cost V 0 bases and J 3 bases, with 9 bases left between them.

This clone is a singleton in its sample. This chain's CDR3 is CASKETGELFF. The CDR3 DNA is TGTGCCAGCAAGGAGACCGGGGAGCTGTTTTTT. The genes are TRBV6-5 and TRBJ2-2; the D is unclear. CDR3 length: 11 residues. The V end was cut by 7 bases, the J end by 5 bases, with 5 bases between. Germline assignment: CDR1 MNHEY and CDR2 SVGAGI.

The genes are TRBV5-1 and TRBJ1-4, with a possible D match to TRBD1 (6 bases). Trimming stripped 1 base from V and 7 bases from J, with 11 bases between. The CDR3 consists of 14 residues. In germline, CDR1 is SGHRS, CDR2 YFSETQ. The chain's CDR3 is CASSLSSGAEKLFF. The DNA for the CDR3 is TGCGCCAGCAGCTTGTCGTCGGGGGCTGAAAAACTGTTTTTT.

This chain links TRBV27 with TRBJ2-1; D tentatively reads TRBD1 or TRBD2 (5 bases each). Looked up from germline, CDR1 is MNHEY and CDR2 is SMNVEV (reference sequence). This CDR3 spans 18 amino acids. V was trimmed by 7 bases and J by 0 bases, leaving 22 bases between them. The CDR3 DNA reads TGTGCCAGCACCCCAGGGCCCTTCCAGCGGATCTCCTACAATGAGCAGTTCTTC. Translation: CASTPGPFQRISYNEQFF.

The V gene is TRBV19, the J gene TRBJ1-5, with 9 bases fitting TRBD1. The ends lost 7 bases at V and 7 bases at J; junction bases unmatched: 8. From germline, CDR1 is LNHDA and CDR2 SQIVND (reference sequence). The CDR3 contains 14 residues. CDR3 bases: TGTGCCAGTACTATGGGGACAGGGTCCCAGCCCCAGCATTTT. Protein sequence: CASTMGTGSQPQHF.

This sequence joins TRBV5-1 and TRBJ2-6; maybe TRBD2 (5 bases). V was pared by 4 bases and J by 2 bases, with 10 bases between. The CDR3 runs 15 residues. CDR1 is SGHRS and CDR2 is YFSETQ in the germline V gene. The chain's CDR3 is CASSPEGAGANVLTF. The DNA for the CDR3 is TGCGCCAGCAGCCCAGAGGGAGCTGGGGCCAACGTCCTGACTTTC.

This clone is a singleton in its sample. This chain uses TRBV18 with TRBJ2-3, with D tentatively TRBD1 or TRBD2 (5 bases each). Germline V gene lookup returns CDR1 KGHSH and CDR2 LQKENI. The CDR3 totals 15 residues. Between the trimmed V and J ends, which lost 0 bases and 8 bases, there was a span of 15 bases. CDR3 nucleotides: TGTGCCAGCTCACCACCCAACCCTCAGGGAGCTACGCAGTATTTT. Its protein is CASSPPNPQGATQYF.

This clone was recorded once. The chain couples TRBV19 to TRBJ2-4; D is undetermined. The V end was cut by 6 bases, the J end by 0 bases, with 24 bases between. This CDR3 is 19 amino acids long. In germline, CDR1 is LNHDA, CDR2 SQIVND (reference sequence). The CDR3 region is CASSPSHYSWGTAKNIQYF. CDR3 DNA sequence: TGTGCCAGTAGCCCGTCCCATTACAGTTGGGGTACAGCCAAAAACATTCAGTACTTC. Looking up the rest from reference TRBV19 and TRBJ2-4 gives the full variable domain: DGGITQSPKYLFRKEGQNVTLSCEQNLNHDAMYWYRQDPGQGLRLIYYSQIVNDFQKGDIAEGYSVSREKKESFPLTVTSAQKNPTAFYLCASSPSHYSWGTAKNIQYFGAGTRLSVL.